The clone carrying this TCR beta chain was detected only once. Methods used by the authors: It was from reference gene primer amplification that nucleated cell counts were estimated. The protocol was immunoSEQ multiplex PCR, while the TCRdb copy is restricted to in-frame clones and leaves out a portion. V and J calls and clone size come straight from that table; D and trimming were deduced from the DNA. The sample has around 100,000 clones; approximately 91% are singletons. This sample stems from a study of blood T cell repertoires in COVID-19. Study details: Sites in the United States, Italy and Spain provided acute and convalescent COVID-19 samples. Sample material is recorded as cDNA or gDNA derived from T cells, B-cell-depleted T cells, or PBMCs.

CDR1 is SNHLY, CDR2 FYNNEI, per germline. This CDR3 contains 16 residues. The trim removed 7 bases at V and 1 base at J, leaving 6 bases unmatched. The sequence was obtained from a man in his sixties with acute or convalescent COVID-19. What was sequenced was peripheral blood. The chain employs TRBV2 and TRBJ2-7, with TRBD2 matching over 14 bases. The CDR3 loop is CASKLGTSGSSYEQYF. CDR3 nucleotides: TGTGCCAGCAAACTCGGGACTAGCGGGAGTTCCTACGAGCAGTACTTC.